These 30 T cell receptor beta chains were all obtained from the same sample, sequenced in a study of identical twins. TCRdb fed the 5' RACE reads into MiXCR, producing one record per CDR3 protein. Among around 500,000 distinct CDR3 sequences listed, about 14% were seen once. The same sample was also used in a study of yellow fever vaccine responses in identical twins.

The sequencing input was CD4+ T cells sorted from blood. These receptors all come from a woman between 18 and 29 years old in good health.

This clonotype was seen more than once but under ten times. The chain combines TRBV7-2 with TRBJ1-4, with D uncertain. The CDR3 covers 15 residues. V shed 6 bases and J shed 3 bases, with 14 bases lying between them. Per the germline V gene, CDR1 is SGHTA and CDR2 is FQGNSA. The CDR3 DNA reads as TGTGCCAGCAGAATGTGGGGAGCGGCTAATGAAAAACTGTTTTTT. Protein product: CASRMWGAANEKLFF.

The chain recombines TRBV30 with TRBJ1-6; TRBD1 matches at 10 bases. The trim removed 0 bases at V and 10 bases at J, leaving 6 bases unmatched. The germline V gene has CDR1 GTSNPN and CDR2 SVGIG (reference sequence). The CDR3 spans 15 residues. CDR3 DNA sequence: TGTGCCTGGAGTGTACGTGGGACAGGGGAATCACCCCTCCACTTT. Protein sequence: CAWSVRGTGESPLHF.

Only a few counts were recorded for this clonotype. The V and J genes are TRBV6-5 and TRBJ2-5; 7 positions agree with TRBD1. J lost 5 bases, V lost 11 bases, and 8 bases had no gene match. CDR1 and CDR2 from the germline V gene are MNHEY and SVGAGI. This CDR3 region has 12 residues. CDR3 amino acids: CASQRGPETQYF. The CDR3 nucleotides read TGTGCCTCCCAAAGGGGGCCGGAGACCCAGTACTTC.

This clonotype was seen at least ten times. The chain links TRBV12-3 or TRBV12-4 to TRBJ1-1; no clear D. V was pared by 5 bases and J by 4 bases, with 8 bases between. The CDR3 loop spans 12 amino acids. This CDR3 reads CASSPGPTEAFF. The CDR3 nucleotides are TGTGCCAGCAGTCCGGGTCCCACTGAAGCTTTCTTT.

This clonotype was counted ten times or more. CDR3 protein: CASSQDLGLAGVTDTQYF. The CDR3 coding sequence is TGCGCCAGCAGCCAAGATCTTGGACTAGCGGGAGTTACAGATACGCAGTATTTT. The V and J genes are TRBV4-1 and TRBJ2-3, with TRBD2 matching 13 bases. Per germline, CDR1 MGHRA and CDR2 YSYEKL. The junction had 6 bases not matched to a gene; V was cut back by 0 bases and J by 3 bases. This CDR3 comprises 18 residues.

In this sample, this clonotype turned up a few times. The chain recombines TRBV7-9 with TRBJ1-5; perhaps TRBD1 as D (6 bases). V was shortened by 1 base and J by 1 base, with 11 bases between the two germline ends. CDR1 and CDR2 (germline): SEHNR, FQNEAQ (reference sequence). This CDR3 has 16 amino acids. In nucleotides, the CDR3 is TGTGCCAGCAGCTTAGGGAGTCAGGGGAGCAATCAGCCCCAGCATTTT. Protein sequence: CASSLGSQGSNQPQHF.

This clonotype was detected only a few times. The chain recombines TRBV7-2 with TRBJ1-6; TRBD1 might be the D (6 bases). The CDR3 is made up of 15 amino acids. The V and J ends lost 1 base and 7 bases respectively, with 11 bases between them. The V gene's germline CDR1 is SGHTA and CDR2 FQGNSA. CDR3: CASSLGSGGNSPLHF. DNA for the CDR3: TGTGCCAGCAGCTTAGGGTCTGGGGGCAATTCACCCCTCCACTTT.

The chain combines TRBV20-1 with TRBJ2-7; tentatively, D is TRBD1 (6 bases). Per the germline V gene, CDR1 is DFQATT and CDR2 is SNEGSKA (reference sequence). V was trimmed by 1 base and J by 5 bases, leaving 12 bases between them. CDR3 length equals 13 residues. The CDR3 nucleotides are TGCAGTGCTAGAGGGGCAGGGGATCACGAGCAGTACTTC. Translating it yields CSARGAGDHEQYF.

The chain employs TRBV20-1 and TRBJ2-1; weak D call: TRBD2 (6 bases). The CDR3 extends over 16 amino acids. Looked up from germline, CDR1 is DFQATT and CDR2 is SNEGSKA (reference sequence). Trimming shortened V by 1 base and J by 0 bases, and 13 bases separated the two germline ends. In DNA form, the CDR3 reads TGCAGTGCTAGAGCTGGAGGGGCGAGCTCCTACAATGAGCAGTTCTTC. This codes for CSARAGGASSYNEQFF.

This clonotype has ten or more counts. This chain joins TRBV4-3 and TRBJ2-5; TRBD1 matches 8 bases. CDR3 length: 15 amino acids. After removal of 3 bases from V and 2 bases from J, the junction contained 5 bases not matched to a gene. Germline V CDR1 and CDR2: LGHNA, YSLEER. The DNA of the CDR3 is TGCGCCAGCAGCCAGGCTTGGGACAGGCAAGAGACCCAGTACTTC. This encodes CASSQAWDRQETQYF.

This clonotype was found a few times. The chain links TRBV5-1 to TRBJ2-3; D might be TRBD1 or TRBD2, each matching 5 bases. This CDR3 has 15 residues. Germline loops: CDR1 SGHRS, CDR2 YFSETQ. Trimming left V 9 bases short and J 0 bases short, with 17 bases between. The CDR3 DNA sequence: TGCGCCACCTCCCGGGACGCATTTAGCACAGATACGCAGTATTTT. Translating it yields CATSRDAFSTDTQYF.

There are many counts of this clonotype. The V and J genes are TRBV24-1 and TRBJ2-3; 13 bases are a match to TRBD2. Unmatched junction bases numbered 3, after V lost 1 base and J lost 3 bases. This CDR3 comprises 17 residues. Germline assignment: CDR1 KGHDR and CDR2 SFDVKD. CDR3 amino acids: CATSDFGLAGATDTQYF. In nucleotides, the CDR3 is TGTGCCACCAGTGATTTTGGACTAGCGGGGGCTACAGATACGCAGTATTTT.

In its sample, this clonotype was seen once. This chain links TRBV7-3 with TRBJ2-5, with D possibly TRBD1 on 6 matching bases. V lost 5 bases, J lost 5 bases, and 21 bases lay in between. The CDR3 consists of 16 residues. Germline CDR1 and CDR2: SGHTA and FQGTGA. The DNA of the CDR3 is TGTGCCAGCAGCACCGGAGTGATGGGGGCCCGGGAGACCCAGTACTTC. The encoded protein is CASSTGVMGARETQYF.

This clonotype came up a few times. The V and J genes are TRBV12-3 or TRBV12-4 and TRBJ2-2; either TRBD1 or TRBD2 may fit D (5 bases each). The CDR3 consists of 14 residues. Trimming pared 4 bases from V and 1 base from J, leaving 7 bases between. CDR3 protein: CASSWDENTGELFF. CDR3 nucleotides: TGTGCCAGCAGTTGGGACGAGAACACCGGGGAGCTGTTTTTT.

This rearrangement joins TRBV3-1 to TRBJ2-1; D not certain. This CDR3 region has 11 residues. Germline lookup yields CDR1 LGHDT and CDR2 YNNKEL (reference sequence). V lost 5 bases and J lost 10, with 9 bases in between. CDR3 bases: TGTGCCAGCAGCGACGACTTGGAGCAGTTCTTC. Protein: CASSDDLEQFF.

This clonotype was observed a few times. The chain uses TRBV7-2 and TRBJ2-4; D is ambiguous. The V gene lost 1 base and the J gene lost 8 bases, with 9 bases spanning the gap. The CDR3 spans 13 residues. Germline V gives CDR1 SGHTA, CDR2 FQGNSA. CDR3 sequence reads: CASSLGRQDIQYF. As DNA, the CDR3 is TGTGCCAGCAGCTTAGGAAGGCAGGACATTCAGTACTTC. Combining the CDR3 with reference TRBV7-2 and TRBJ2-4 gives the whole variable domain GAGVSQSPSNKVTEKGKDVELRCDPISGHTALYWYRQSLGQGLEFLIYFQGNSAPDKSGLPSDRFSAERTGGSVSTLTIQRTQQEDSAVYLCASSLGRQDIQYFGAGTRLSVL.

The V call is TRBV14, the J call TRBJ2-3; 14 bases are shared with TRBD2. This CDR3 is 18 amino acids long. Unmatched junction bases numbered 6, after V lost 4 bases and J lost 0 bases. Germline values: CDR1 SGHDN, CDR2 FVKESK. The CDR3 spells CASSLMTSGRASTDTQYF. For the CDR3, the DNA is TGTGCCAGCAGCCTGATGACTAGCGGGAGGGCCAGCACAGATACGCAGTATTTT.

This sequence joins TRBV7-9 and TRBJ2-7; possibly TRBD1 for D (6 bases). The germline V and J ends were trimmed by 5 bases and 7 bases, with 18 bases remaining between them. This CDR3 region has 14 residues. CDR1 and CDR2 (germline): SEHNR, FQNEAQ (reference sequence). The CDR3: CASSRPTGSKEQYF. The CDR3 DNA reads TGTGCCAGCAGCCGACCCACAGGGTCGAAAGAGCAGTACTTC. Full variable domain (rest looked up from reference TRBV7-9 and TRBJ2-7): DTGVSQNPRHKITKRGQNVTFRCDPISEHNRLYWYRQTLGQGPEFLTYFQNEAQLEKSRLLSDRFSAERPKGSFSTLEIQRTEQGDSAMYLCASSRPTGSKEQYFGPGTRLTVT.

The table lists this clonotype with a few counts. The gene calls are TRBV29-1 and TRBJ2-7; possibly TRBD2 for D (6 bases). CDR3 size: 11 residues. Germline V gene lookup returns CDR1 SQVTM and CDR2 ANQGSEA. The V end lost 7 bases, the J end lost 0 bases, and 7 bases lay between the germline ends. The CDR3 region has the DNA TGCAGCGGGAGGGTCTCCTACGAGCAGTACTTC. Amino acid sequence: CSGRVSYEQYF.

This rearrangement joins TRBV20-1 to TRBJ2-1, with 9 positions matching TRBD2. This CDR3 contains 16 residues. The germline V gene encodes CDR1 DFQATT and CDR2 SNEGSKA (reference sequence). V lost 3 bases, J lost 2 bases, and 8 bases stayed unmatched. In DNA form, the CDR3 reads TGCAGTGCTAGGTCCCGGACTAGCGAGACCTACAATGAGCAGTTCTTC. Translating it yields CSARSRTSETYNEQFF.

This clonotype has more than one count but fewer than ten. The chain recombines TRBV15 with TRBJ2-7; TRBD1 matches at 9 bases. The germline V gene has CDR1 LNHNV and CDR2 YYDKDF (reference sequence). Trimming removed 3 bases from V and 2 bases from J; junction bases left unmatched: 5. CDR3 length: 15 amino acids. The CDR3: CATSRGQGIPYEQYF. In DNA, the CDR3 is TGTGCCACCAGCAGGGGACAGGGTATCCCCTACGAGCAGTACTTC.

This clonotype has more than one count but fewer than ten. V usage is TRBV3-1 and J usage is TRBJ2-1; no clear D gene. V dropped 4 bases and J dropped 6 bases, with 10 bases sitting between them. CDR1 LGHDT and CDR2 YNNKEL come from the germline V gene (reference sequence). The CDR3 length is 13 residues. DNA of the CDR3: TGTGCCAGCAGCCTGATAGCTGGCAATGAGCAGTTCTTC. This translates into CASSLIAGNEQFF.

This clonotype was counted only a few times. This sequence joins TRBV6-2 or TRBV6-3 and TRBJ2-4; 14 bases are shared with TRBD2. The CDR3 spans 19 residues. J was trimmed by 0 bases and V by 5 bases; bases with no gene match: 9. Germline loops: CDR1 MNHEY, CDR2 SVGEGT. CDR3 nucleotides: TGTGCCAGCAGTCCTTCGACTAGCGGGAGGGCCAGAGCCAAAAACATTCAGTACTTC. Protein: CASSPSTSGRARAKNIQYF.

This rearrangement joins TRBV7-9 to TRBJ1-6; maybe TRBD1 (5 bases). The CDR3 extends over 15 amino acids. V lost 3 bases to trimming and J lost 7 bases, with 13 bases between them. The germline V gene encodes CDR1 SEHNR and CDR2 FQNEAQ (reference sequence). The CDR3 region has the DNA TGTGCCAGCAGCTTCGGGGGGGAGGGGAATTCACCCCTCCACTTT. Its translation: CASSFGGEGNSPLHF. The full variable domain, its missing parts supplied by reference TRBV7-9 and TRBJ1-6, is DTGVSQNPRHKITKRGQNVTFRCDPISEHNRLYWYRQTLGQGPEFLTYFQNEAQLEKSRLLSDRFSAERPKGSFSTLEIQRTEQGDSAMYLCASSFGGEGNSPLHFGNGTRLTVT.

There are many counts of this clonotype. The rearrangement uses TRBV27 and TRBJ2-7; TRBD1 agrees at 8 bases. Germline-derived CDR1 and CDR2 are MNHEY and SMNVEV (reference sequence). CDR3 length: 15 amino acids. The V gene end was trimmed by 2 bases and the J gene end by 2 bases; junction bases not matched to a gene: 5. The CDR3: CASSLNGQGAYEQYF. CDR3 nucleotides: TGTGCCAGCAGTTTAAACGGACAGGGAGCCTACGAGCAGTACTTC.

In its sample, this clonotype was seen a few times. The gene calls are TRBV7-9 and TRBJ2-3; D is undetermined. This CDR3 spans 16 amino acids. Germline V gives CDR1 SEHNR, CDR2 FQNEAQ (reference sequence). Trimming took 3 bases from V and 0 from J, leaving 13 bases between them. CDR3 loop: CASSLGQLTSTDTQYF. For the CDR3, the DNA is TGTGCCAGCAGCTTGGGTCAGCTCACTAGCACAGATACGCAGTATTTT.

Here the CDR3 DNA reads TGTGCCAGCTCACCGGACCAAGAGGATACGCAGTATTTT. This encodes CASSPDQEDTQYF. The rearrangement uses TRBV18 and TRBJ2-3; no definite D call. The germline V and J ends were trimmed by 3 bases and 6 bases, with 10 bases remaining between them. Germline CDR1 KGHSH, CDR2 LQKENI. The CDR3 has 13 amino acids.

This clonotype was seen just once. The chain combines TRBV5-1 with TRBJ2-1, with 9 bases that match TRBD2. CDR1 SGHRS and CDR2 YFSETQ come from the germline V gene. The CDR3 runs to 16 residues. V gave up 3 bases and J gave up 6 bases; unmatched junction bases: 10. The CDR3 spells CASSWGASGVGNEQFF. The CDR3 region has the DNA TGCGCCAGCAGCTGGGGGGCTAGCGGGGTCGGCAATGAGCAGTTCTTC.

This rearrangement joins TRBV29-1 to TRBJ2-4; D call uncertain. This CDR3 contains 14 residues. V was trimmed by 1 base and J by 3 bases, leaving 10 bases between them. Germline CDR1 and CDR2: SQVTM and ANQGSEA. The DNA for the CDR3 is TGCAGCGTTGAAGTAGGCTCCGGCAAAAACATTCAGTACTTC. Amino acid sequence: CSVEVGSGKNIQYF.

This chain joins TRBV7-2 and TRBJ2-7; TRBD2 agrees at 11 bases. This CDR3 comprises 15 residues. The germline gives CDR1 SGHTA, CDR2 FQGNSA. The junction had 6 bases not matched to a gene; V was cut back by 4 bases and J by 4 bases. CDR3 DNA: TGTGCCAGCAGCTGGCGACTAGCGGGACCGTACGAGCAGTACTTC. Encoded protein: CASSWRLAGPYEQYF.